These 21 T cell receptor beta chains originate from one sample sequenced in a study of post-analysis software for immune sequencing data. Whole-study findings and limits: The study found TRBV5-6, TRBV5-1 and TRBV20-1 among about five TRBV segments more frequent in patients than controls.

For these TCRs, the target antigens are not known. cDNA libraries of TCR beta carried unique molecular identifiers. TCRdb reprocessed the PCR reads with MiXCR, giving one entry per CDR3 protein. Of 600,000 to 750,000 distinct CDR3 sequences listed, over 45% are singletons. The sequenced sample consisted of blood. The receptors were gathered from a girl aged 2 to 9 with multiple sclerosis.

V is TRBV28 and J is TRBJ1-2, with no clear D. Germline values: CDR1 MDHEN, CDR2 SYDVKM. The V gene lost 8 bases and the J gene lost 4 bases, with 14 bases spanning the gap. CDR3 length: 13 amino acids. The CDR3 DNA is TGTGCCAGCGGTGATCCCCTCAGCTATGGCTACACCTTC. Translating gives CASGDPLSYGYTF.

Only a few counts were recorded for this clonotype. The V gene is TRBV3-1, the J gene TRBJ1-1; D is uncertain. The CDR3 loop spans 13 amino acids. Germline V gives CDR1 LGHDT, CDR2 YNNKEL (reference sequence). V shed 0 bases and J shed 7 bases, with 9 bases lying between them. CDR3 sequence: CASSQDLNLEAFF. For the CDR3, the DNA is TGTGCCAGCAGCCAAGATCTAAACCTTGAAGCTTTCTTT.

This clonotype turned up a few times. CDR3 residues: CASSVGAESSYNEQFF. DNA for the CDR3: TGTGCCAGCAGCGTAGGAGCGGAGAGCTCCTACAATGAGCAGTTCTTC. This sequence joins TRBV9 and TRBJ2-1, with a tentative D call TRBD2 (5 bases). V was cut by 0 bases and J by 0 bases, with 10 bases left in between. The CDR3 spans 16 residues. The germline gives CDR1 SGDLS, CDR2 YYNGEE.

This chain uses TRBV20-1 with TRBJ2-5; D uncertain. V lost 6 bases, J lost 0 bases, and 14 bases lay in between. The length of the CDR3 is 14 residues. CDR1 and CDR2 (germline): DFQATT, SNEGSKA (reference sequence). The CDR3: CSAPPFGHQETQYF. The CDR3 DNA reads TGCAGTGCCCCCCCATTCGGACACCAAGAGACCCAGTACTTC.

In nucleotides, the CDR3 is TGTGCCAGCAGTGTATTGGGACAGGTGAACACTGAAGCTTTCTTT. The encoded protein is CASSVLGQVNTEAFF. V usage is TRBV27 and J usage is TRBJ1-1, with 8 bases lining up with TRBD1. This CDR3 spans 15 amino acids. Germline assignment: CDR1 MNHEY and CDR2 SMNVEV (reference sequence). The trim removed 5 bases at V and 0 bases at J, leaving 5 bases unmatched.

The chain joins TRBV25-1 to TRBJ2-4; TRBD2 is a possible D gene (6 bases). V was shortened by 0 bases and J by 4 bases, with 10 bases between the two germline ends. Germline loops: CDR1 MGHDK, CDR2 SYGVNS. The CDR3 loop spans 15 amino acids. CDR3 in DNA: TGTGCCAGCAGTGAATATGCGGGACCGAAAAACATTCAGTACTTC. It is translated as CASSEYAGPKNIQYF.

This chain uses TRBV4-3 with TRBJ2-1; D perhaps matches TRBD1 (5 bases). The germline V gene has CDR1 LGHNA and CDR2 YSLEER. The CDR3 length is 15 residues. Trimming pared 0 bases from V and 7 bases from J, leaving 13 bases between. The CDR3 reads CASSQEYQGRNEQFF. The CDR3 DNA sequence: TGCGCCAGCAGCCAAGAATATCAGGGAAGGAATGAGCAGTTCTTC.

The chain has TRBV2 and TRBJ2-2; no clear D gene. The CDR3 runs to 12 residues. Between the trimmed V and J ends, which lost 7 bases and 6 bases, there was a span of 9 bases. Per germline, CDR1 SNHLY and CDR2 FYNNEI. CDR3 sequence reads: CASKVPAGELFF. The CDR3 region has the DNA TGTGCCAGCAAAGTCCCTGCCGGGGAGCTGTTTTTT.

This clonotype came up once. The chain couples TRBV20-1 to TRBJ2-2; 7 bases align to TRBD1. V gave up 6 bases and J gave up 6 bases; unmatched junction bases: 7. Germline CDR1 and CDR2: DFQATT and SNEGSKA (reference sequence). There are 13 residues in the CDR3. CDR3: CSAPSQGAGELFF. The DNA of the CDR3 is TGCAGTGCGCCTTCGCAGGGGGCCGGGGAGCTGTTTTTT.

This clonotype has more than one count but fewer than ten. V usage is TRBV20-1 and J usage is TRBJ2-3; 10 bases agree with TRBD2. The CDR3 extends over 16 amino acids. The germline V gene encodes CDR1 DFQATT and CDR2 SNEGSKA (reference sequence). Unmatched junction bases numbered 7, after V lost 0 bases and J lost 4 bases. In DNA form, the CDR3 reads TGCAGTGCTAGAGATCCGAGCGGGAGGGCCCCAGATACGCAGTATTTT. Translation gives CSARDPSGRAPDTQYF.

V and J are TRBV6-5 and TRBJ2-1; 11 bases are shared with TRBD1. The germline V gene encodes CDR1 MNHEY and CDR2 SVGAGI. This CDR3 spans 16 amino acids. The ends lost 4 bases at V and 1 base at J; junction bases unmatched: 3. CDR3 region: CASSWTGGESYNEQFF. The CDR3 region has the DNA TGTGCCAGCAGTTGGACAGGGGGCGAGTCCTACAATGAGCAGTTCTTC.

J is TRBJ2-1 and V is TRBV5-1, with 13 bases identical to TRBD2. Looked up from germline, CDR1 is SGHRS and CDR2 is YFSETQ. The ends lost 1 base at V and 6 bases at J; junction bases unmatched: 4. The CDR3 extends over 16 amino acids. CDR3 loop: CASSLTSGRAGNEQFF. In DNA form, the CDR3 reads TGCGCCAGCAGCTTGACTAGCGGGAGGGCCGGCAATGAGCAGTTCTTC.

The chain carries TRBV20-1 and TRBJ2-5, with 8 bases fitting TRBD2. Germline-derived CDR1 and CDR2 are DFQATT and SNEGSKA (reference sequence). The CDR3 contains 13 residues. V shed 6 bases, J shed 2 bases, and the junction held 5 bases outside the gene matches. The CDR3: CSAPAGGQETQYF. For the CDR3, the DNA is TGCAGTGCCCCCGCGGGGGGACAAGAGACCCAGTACTTC.

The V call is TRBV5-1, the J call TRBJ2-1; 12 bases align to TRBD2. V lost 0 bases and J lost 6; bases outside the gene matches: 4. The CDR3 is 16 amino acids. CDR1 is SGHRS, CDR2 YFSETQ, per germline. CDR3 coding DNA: TGCGCCAGCAGCTTGGTCGTGACTAGCGGGGGCAATGAGCAGTTCTTC. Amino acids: CASSLVVTSGGNEQFF.

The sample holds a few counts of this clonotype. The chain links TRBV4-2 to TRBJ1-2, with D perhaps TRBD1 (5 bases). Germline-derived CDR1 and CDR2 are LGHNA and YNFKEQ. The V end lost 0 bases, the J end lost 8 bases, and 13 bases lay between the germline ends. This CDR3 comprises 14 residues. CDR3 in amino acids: CASSQDGTSRGYTF. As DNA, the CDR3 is TGTGCCAGCAGCCAAGACGGGACTTCTCGGGGCTACACCTTC.

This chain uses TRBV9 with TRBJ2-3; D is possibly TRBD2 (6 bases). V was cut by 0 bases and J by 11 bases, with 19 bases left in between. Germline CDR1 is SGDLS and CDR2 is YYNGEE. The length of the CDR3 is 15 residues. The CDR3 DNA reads TGTGCCAGCAGCGTAGCCGTGGGGACTGCTGGCGGGCAGTATTTT. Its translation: CASSVAVGTAGGQYF.

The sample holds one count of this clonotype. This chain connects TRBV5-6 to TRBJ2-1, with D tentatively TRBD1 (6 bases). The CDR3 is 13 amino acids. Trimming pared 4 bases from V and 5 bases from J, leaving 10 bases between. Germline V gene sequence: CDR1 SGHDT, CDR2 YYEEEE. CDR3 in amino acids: CASSPGHNNEQFF. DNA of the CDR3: TGTGCCAGCAGCCCGGGACACAACAATGAGCAGTTCTTC.

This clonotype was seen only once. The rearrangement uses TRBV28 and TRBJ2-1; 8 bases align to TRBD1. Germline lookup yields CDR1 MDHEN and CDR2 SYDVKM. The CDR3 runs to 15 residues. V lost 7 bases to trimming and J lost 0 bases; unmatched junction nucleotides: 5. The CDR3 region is CASTQGGGSYNEQFF. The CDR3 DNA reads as TGTGCCAGCACACAGGGGGGTGGCTCCTACAATGAGCAGTTCTTC.

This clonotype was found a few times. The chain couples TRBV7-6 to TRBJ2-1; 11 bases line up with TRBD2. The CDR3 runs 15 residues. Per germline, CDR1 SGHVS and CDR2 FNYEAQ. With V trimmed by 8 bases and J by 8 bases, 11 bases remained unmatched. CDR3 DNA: TGTGCCAGCGGCCAACTAGCGGGAGATGGTTATGAGCAGTTCTTC. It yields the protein CASGQLAGDGYEQFF.

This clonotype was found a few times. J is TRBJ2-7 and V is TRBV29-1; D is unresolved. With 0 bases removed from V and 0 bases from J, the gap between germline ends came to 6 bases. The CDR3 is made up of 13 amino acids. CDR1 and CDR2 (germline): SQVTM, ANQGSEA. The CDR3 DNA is TGCAGCGTTGAAGATCAGGTCTCCTACGAGCAGTACTTC. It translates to CSVEDQVSYEQYF.

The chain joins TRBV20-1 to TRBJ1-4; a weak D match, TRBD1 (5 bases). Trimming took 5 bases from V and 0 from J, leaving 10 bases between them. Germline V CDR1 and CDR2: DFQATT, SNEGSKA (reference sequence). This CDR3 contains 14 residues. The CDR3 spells CSADRVPTNEKLFF. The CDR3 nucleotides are TGCAGTGCTGACAGAGTTCCAACTAATGAAAAACTGTTTTTT.